This entry is about one T cell receptor (beta chain). The sample comes from a study of blood T cell repertoires in COVID-19. The germline V gene has CDR1 SGHDT and CDR2 YYEEEE. This CDR3 contains 14 residues. J gave up 2 bases and V 4 bases, and 5 bases lay outside the gene matches. Only in-frame clones appear in the TCRdb table, and some are missing; sequencing was by immunoSEQ multiplex PCR. The sample contains 75,000 or so clones, over 75% of which appear only once. This clonotype was sampled from a man aged 45 to 65 with acute or convalescent COVID-19. Sequenced sample: peripheral blood. The chain links TRBV5-6 to TRBJ1-1; TRBD1 agrees at 7 bases. In DNA, the CDR3 is TGTGCCAGCAGCCGGGACAGAAAAAACACTGAAGCTTTCTTT. Residues: CASSRDRKNTEAFF.